A selection of T cell receptor beta chains follows, all from one sample in a study of T cell responses to AZD1222 COVID-19 vaccine. Repertoires were generated with immunoSEQ multiplex PCR, while TCRdb's copy carries only in-frame clones and drops some. In the table there are approximately 160,000 clones, 90% to 95% of which are singletons. Here the sequenced sample was peripheral blood, taken 28 days after the second AZD1222 dose. The receptors shown here come from an adult who received the AZD1222 COVID-19 vaccine. The CDR3 runs from the conserved cysteine through the conserved F or W. Each record gives: J gene, clone size, D gene, V gene, CDR3 DNA, CDR3 protein. D genes are given only for firm matches. The listing skips clone size in some rows; elsewhere it reads once, few, many or a size class.

j_gene: TRBJ1-1
abundance: .
d_gene: .
v_gene: TRBV28
CDR3nt: TGTGCCAGCAGTTTAGGTCAGGGACGAACTGAAGCTTTCTTT
CDR3aa: CASSLGQGRTEAFF

j_gene: TRBJ2-1
abundance: .
d_gene: .
v_gene: TRBV19
CDR3nt: TGTGCCAGTAGTCGGGGCGGGACGGGGTCGAGTGAGCAGTTCTTC
CDR3aa: CASSRGGTGSSEQFF

j_gene: TRBJ1-1
abundance: .
d_gene: .
v_gene: TRBV18
CDR3nt: TGTGCCAGCTCACCCCTTGAGGGGACGGGGAACACTGAAGCTTTCTTT
CDR3aa: CASSPLEGTGNTEAFF

j_gene: TRBJ1-1
abundance: few
d_gene: .
v_gene: TRBV2
CDR3nt: TGTGCCAGCAGGGAAAAGAACACTGAAGCTTTCTTT
CDR3aa: CASREKNTEAFF

j_gene: TRBJ1-2
abundance: .
d_gene: .
v_gene: TRBV6-5
CDR3nt: TGTGCCAGCAGTTCCCCCTTGGGCCCGGAGGACTATGGCTACACCTTC
CDR3aa: CASSSPLGPEDYGYTF

j_gene: TRBJ2-1
abundance: .
d_gene: .
v_gene: TRBV12-3/TRBV12-4
CDR3nt: TGTGCCAGCAGTCGACCCGGGTACAATGAGCAGTTCTTC
CDR3aa: CASSRPGYNEQFF

j_gene: TRBJ2-1
abundance: .
d_gene: .
v_gene: TRBV6-5
CDR3nt: TGTGCCAGCAGTCTTAGCGGTTCCTACAATGAGCAGTTCTTC
CDR3aa: CASSLSGSYNEQFF

j_gene: TRBJ2-5
abundance: .
d_gene: TRBD2
v_gene: TRBV27
CDR3nt: TGTGCCAGCAGTCCGGGGGAGGGGACCCAGTACTTC
CDR3aa: CASSPGEGTQYF

j_gene: TRBJ2-3
abundance: .
d_gene: TRBD2
v_gene: TRBV15
CDR3nt: TGTGCCACCAGCTTCCGTGGACTAGCGGGAGGGGATACGCAGTATTTT
CDR3aa: CATSFRGLAGGDTQYF

j_gene: TRBJ1-2
abundance: .
d_gene: .
v_gene: TRBV28
CDR3nt: TGTGCCAGCAGTTCCGCTGGGGGAGCAAACTATGGCTACACCTTC
CDR3aa: CASSSAGGANYGYTF

j_gene: TRBJ2-7
abundance: .
d_gene: TRBD1
v_gene: TRBV11-2
CDR3nt: TGTGCCAGCAGCTTATCCGGGACAGGGGTCGACGAGCAGTACTTC
CDR3aa: CASSLSGTGVDEQYF

j_gene: TRBJ2-2
abundance: .
d_gene: TRBD2
v_gene: TRBV19
CDR3nt: TGTGCCAGTTTGCGGGGGACTCAAAACACCGGGGAGCTGTTTTTT
CDR3aa: CASLRGTQNTGELFF

j_gene: TRBJ1-5
abundance: .
d_gene: .
v_gene: TRBV15
CDR3nt: TGTGCCACCAGCCCTCTCGGGAGTAGCAATCAGCCCCAGCATTTT
CDR3aa: CATSPLGSSNQPQHF

j_gene: TRBJ2-2
abundance: .
d_gene: .
v_gene: TRBV5-1
CDR3nt: TGCGCCAGCACCTGGGGGGCTGACACCGGGGAGCTGTTTTTT
CDR3aa: CASTWGADTGELFF

j_gene: TRBJ2-1
abundance: .
d_gene: .
v_gene: TRBV4-1
CDR3nt: TGCGCCAGCAGCCCCTTCGAGGGAGGAACCAATGAGCAGTTCTTC
CDR3aa: CASSPFEGGTNEQFF

j_gene: TRBJ1-5
abundance: .
d_gene: .
v_gene: TRBV4-1
CDR3nt: TGCGCCAGCAGCCAAGATGAGACGAGGGTCCCTAGCAATCAGCCCCAGCATTTT
CDR3aa: CASSQDETRVPSNQPQHF

j_gene: TRBJ1-5
abundance: once
d_gene: TRBD1
v_gene: TRBV15
CDR3nt: TGTGCCACCAGCAGAGGGGTGGGCAGGGGGAATCAGCCCCAGCATTTT
CDR3aa: CATSRGVGRGNQPQHF

j_gene: TRBJ1-1
abundance: once
d_gene: .
v_gene: TRBV28
CDR3nt: TGTGCCAGCAGTTTACGCAGTGACACTGAAGCTTTCTTT
CDR3aa: CASSLRSDTEAFF

j_gene: TRBJ2-6
abundance: .
d_gene: .
v_gene: TRBV10-3
CDR3nt: TGTGCCATCAGTGATCGCTTGTCAGGGGCCAACGTCCTGACTTTC
CDR3aa: CAISDRLSGANVLTF

j_gene: TRBJ2-1
abundance: once
d_gene: .
v_gene: TRBV10-3
CDR3nt: TGTGCCATCAGTGATACGGGCCTCAATGAGCAGTTCTTC
CDR3aa: CAISDTGLNEQFF

j_gene: TRBJ1-2
abundance: .
d_gene: TRBD1
v_gene: TRBV15
CDR3nt: TGTGCCACCAGCAGAGATCAAGGACAGGGATTCGGCTACACCTTC
CDR3aa: CATSRDQGQGFGYTF

j_gene: TRBJ2-7
abundance: .
d_gene: .
v_gene: TRBV7-2
CDR3nt: TGTGCCAGCAGCCCCGGGACGTTGTCCTACGAGCAGTACTTC
CDR3aa: CASSPGTLSYEQYF